The next 22 T cell receptor beta chains were all read from a single sample in a study of technical replicates of blood from a few donors. Sequenced by immunoSEQ multiplex PCR; TCRdb stores in-frame clones only, minus some. The sample records 80,000 or so clones, almost 99% being singletons. Source material: T cells isolated from PBMCs. Receptors originate from a human donor in good health.

This rearrangement joins TRBV25-1 to TRBJ2-2; D might be TRBD2 (5 bases). Germline CDR1 MGHDK, CDR2 SYGVNS. This CDR3 is 14 amino acids long. The ends were cut back, 7 bases at V and 7 bases at J, with 16 bases in the middle. CDR3 in amino acids: CASTAPPGNGELFF. CDR3 DNA sequence: TGTGCCAGCACAGCCCCCCCGGGGAACGGGGAGCTGTTTTTT. The full variable domain, in which reference TRBV25-1 and TRBJ2-2 provide the parts outside the CDR3, is EADIYQTPRYLVIGTGKKITLECSQTMGHDKMYWYQQDPGMELHLIHYSYGVNSTEKGDLSSESTVSRIRTEHFPLTLESARPSHTSQYLCASTAPPGNGELFFGEGSRLTVL.

The chain employs TRBV4-3 and TRBJ2-4, with D possibly TRBD1 on 5 matching bases. The CDR3 covers 15 residues. V gave up 1 base and J gave up 6 bases, with 13 bases separating them. Germline-derived CDR1 and CDR2 are LGHNA and YSLEER. CDR3 DNA: TGCGCCAGCAGCCAAGGGCAAGGGGCATTAAACATTCAGTACTTC. It is translated as CASSQGQGALNIQYF.

This chain connects TRBV19 to TRBJ1-1, with 7 bases fitting TRBD1. With V trimmed by 8 bases and J by 0 bases, 9 bases remained unmatched. The CDR3 sequence is 15 residues long. The germline gives CDR1 LNHDA, CDR2 SQIVND (reference sequence). The CDR3 is CASYRQGDMNTEAFF. The CDR3 DNA reads TGTGCCAGTTATCGACAGGGAGATATGAACACTGAAGCTTTCTTT.

The chain couples TRBV2 to TRBJ2-7; D not resolved. V lost 3 bases and J 1 base, leaving 13 bases between the germline ends. The CDR3 spans 15 residues. In germline, CDR1 is SNHLY, CDR2 FYNNEI. CDR3 sequence (DNA): TGTGCCAGCAGTGACGCAATAGCCCTATCCTACGAGCAGTACTTC. Its protein product is CASSDAIALSYEQYF.

This clone was observed once. The chain carries TRBV9 and TRBJ2-1; TRBD2 agrees at 7 bases. Trimming took 6 bases from V and 1 from J; bases not matched to a gene: 4. The length of the CDR3 is 14 residues. Germline V lookup: CDR1 SGDLS, CDR2 YYNGEE. The CDR3, as DNA: TGTGCCAGCACTAGCGGCCTTTCCTACAATGAGCAGTTCTTC. It specifies CASTSGLSYNEQFF.

The chain couples TRBV5-1 to TRBJ1-4, with 10 bases lining up with TRBD1. The germline V gene encodes CDR1 SGHRS and CDR2 YFSETQ. The CDR3 has 14 residues. Trimming cost V 4 bases and J 6 bases; bases outside gene matches: 3. This CDR3 is CASSGTGVYEKLFF. The DNA for the CDR3 is TGCGCCAGCAGCGGGACAGGGGTATATGAAAAACTGTTTTTT.

CDR3 region: CASSLTRNTEAFF. The CDR3 nucleotides read TGTGCCAGTAGTTTGACTCGTAACACTGAAGCTTTCTTT. The gene calls are TRBV19 and TRBJ1-1; D unresolved. V was shortened by 5 bases and J by 2 bases, with 9 bases between the two germline ends. The germline gives CDR1 LNHDA, CDR2 SQIVND (reference sequence). This CDR3 region has 13 residues.

The chain employs TRBV27 and TRBJ1-1; 7 bases agree with TRBD1. Looked up from germline, CDR1 is MNHEY and CDR2 is SMNVEV (reference sequence). The V gene end was trimmed by 4 bases and the J gene end by 7 bases; junction bases not matched to a gene: 6. CDR3 length: 13 amino acids. CDR3 nucleotide sequence: TGTGCCAGCAGTTGGACAGGCGACGGTGAAGCTTTCTTT. As protein: CASSWTGDGEAFF.

The chain links TRBV9 to TRBJ1-2; D ambiguous. V shed 0 bases and J shed 2 bases, with 8 bases lying between them. CDR3 size: 14 residues. CDR1 and CDR2 (germline): SGDLS, YYNGEE. The CDR3 nucleotides are TGTGCCAGCAGCGTAGCTTCGGGGAACTATGGCTACACCTTC. Translation: CASSVASGNYGYTF.

V and J are TRBV2 and TRBJ2-7; D perhaps matches TRBD1 (7 bases). The CDR3 has 13 amino acids. V lost 9 bases, J lost 7 bases, and 19 bases lay in between. Germline lookup yields CDR1 SNHLY and CDR2 FYNNEI. The CDR3 is CAREGAGSLEQYF. The CDR3 DNA reads TGTGCCAGGGAGGGGGCAGGCTCGTTAGAGCAGTACTTC.

The genes are TRBV4-1 and TRBJ1-5; D is undetermined. CDR3 length: 16 residues. The V gene lost 5 bases and the J gene lost 7 bases, with 21 bases spanning the gap. Germline lookup yields CDR1 MGHRA and CDR2 YSYEKL. The CDR3 coding sequence is TGCGCCAGCAGCACCCCCCTCAAGGTAGGAGAACAGCCCCAGCATTTT. Protein: CASSTPLKVGEQPQHF.

The rearrangement uses TRBV29-1 and TRBJ2-7; 11 nucleotides line up with TRBD2. This CDR3 region has 16 residues. The ends lost 0 bases at V and 2 bases at J; junction bases unmatched: 6. The germline V gene has CDR1 SQVTM and CDR2 ANQGSEA. CDR3: CSVEEMTSGTTYEQYF. In nucleotides, the CDR3 is TGCAGCGTTGAAGAGATGACTAGCGGGACGACCTACGAGCAGTACTTC.

The chain is built from TRBV6-5 and TRBJ1-5; D perhaps matches TRBD1 (5 bases). The V gene lost 3 bases and the J gene lost 7 bases, with 13 bases spanning the gap. The CDR3 contains 14 residues. Looked up from germline, CDR1 is MNHEY and CDR2 is SVGAGI. The CDR3 sequence: CASSYSGSGQPQHF. For the CDR3, the DNA is TGTGCCAGCAGTTATTCAGGGTCAGGCCAGCCCCAGCATTTT.

The chain recombines TRBV5-6 with TRBJ1-1; D is unclear. V lost 2 bases and J lost 4, with 9 bases in between. The CDR3 consists of 13 residues. Looked up from germline, CDR1 is SGHDT and CDR2 is YYEEEE. This CDR3 is CASSLLRPTEAFF. In nucleotides, the CDR3 is TGTGCCAGCAGCTTATTGCGTCCCACTGAAGCTTTCTTT.

The chain joins TRBV27 to TRBJ2-7; D might be TRBD2 (6 bases). Per germline, CDR1 MNHEY and CDR2 SMNVEV (reference sequence). Deletions cut 0 bases from V and 4 bases from J, with 10 bases between. CDR3 length: 14 residues. The CDR3 region has the DNA TGTGCCAGCAGTTTATCCCCTGGGGGGTACGAGCAGTACTTC. This encodes CASSLSPGGYEQYF.

V is TRBV18 and J is TRBJ2-7; 8 bases are shared with TRBD1. CDR1 and CDR2 (germline): KGHSH, LQKENI. The CDR3 sequence is 15 residues long. V shed 4 bases, J shed 3 bases, and the junction held 8 bases outside the gene matches. Here the CDR3 reads CASSQRGQADYEQYF. CDR3 nucleotides: TGTGCCAGCTCACAAAGGGGACAGGCGGACTACGAGCAGTACTTC.

V and J are TRBV28 and TRBJ2-3; 8 nucleotides align to TRBD1. The V gene end was trimmed by 8 bases and the J gene end by 4 bases; junction bases not matched to a gene: 11. The CDR3 totals 15 residues. Germline lookup yields CDR1 MDHEN and CDR2 SYDVKM. The CDR3 sequence: CASLQGQGRADTQYF. DNA for the CDR3: TGTGCCAGCCTACAAGGACAGGGCCGTGCAGATACGCAGTATTTT.

This chain uses TRBV11-3 with TRBJ2-5, with 9 bases aligning to TRBD2. The junction had 2 bases not matched to a gene; V was cut back by 1 base and J by 2 bases. The CDR3 totals 15 residues. Per the germline V gene, CDR1 is SGHNT and CDR2 is YENEEA. CDR3 nucleotides: TGTGCCAGCAGCTTAGGAACTAGCGGGCAAGAGACCCAGTACTTC. Translation: CASSLGTSGQETQYF. Complete variable domain (other parts from reference TRBV11-3 and TRBJ2-5): EAGVVQSPRYKIIEKKQPVAFWCNPISGHNTLYWYLQNLGQGPELLIRYENEEAVDDSQLPKDRFSAERLKGVDSTLKIQPAELGDSAVYLCASSLGTSGQETQYFGPGTRLLVL.

The chain employs TRBV7-2 and TRBJ2-1; 9 bases match TRBD1. Germline assignment: CDR1 SGHTA and CDR2 FQGNSA. Unmatched junction bases numbered 15, after V lost 0 bases and J lost 6 bases. The CDR3 runs to 19 residues. In DNA, the CDR3 is TGTGCCAGCAGCTTAGCCACAGGGGGCGGTCAGGCACCCGTCAATGAGCAGTTCTTC. Protein: CASSLATGGGQAPVNEQFF.

This chain uses TRBV6-5 with TRBJ2-1, with D possibly TRBD2 on 6 matching bases. Between the trimmed V and J ends, which lost 7 bases and 7 bases, there was a span of 14 bases. Germline CDR1 reads MNHEY; CDR2 reads SVGAGI. The CDR3 totals 13 residues. The CDR3 DNA is TGTGCCAGCACATCGCCGGGGGAAAATGAGCAGTTCTTC. Its translation: CASTSPGENEQFF.

The J gene is TRBJ1-2, the V gene TRBV2, with D hard to call. The germline V gene encodes CDR1 SNHLY and CDR2 FYNNEI. Deletions cut 6 bases from V and 7 bases from J, with 18 bases between. This CDR3 is 14 amino acids long. The CDR3 loop reads CASRFDSDGGGYTF. CDR3 DNA sequence: TGTGCCAGCAGGTTCGACTCAGATGGTGGTGGCTACACCTTC.

V is TRBV9 and J is TRBJ2-1, with 10 bases lining up with TRBD1. After removal of 3 bases from V and 2 bases from J, the junction contained 5 bases not matched to a gene. The CDR3 runs 16 residues. Germline CDR1 reads SGDLS; CDR2 reads YYNGEE. The DNA for the CDR3 is TGTGCCAGCAGCGAGGGGGACAGGGGAGCCTACAATGAGCAGTTCTTC. Protein product: CASSEGDRGAYNEQFF.